The 26 T cell receptor beta chains presented below share a single source sample, sequenced in a study of spatial heterogeneity in lung cancer (dated by TCRdb to between 2018 and 2020). The library was obtained by 5' RACE. The instrument given in TCRdb is NextSeq 500. TCRdb reran the public reads through fastp at Q25 and MiXCR, keeping productive beta chains. Rows matching on CDR3 protein sequence are summarized as one entry with the most common DNA and genes. Here the sample has roughly 120,000 distinct CDR3 sequences; 10% to 15% occur a single time. The ten largest clones represent 16% of the sample. The sample's time point label, decoded: blood at routine non-recurrence follow-up after resection. Without any cell sorting, TCR sequencing was performed on whole RNA extracted either from tumor and nontumor lung tissue or from cryopreserved PBMC samples. Material: PBMCs, obtained at follow-up. Receptor source: a male donor with early-stage non-small cell lung cancer.

This clonotype has a count of ten or more. The V gene is TRBV12-3 or TRBV12-4, the J gene TRBJ1-5; 7 positions match TRBD1. There are 15 residues in the CDR3. Trimming cost V 7 bases and J 7 bases; bases outside gene matches: 13. The chain's CDR3 is CASKQGNGHGQPQHF. In nucleotides, the CDR3 is TGTGCCAGCAAACAGGGGAACGGGCATGGCCAGCCCCAGCATTTT.

There are many counts of this clonotype. The chain recombines TRBV12-3 or TRBV12-4 with TRBJ2-5; tentatively, D is TRBD2 (6 bases). Trimming stripped 7 bases from V and 2 bases from J, with 14 bases between. The CDR3 contains 14 residues. The CDR3 bases are TGTGCCAGCACCTACCGGGGGACTCAAGAGACCCAGTACTTC. Amino acid sequence: CASTYRGTQETQYF.

V is TRBV19 and J is TRBJ1-5; D is undetermined. CDR1 and CDR2 (germline): LNHDA, SQIVND (reference sequence). This CDR3 comprises 14 residues. Trimming stripped 2 bases from V and 5 bases from J, with 10 bases between. The CDR3 sequence is CASSISSGHQPQHF. CDR3 nucleotides: TGTGCCAGTAGTATATCCAGCGGCCATCAGCCCCAGCATTTT.

The table lists this clonotype with many counts. V and J are TRBV12-3 or TRBV12-4 and TRBJ2-1, with D perhaps TRBD1 or TRBD2 (5 bases each). The CDR3 extends over 14 amino acids. V gave up 3 bases and J gave up 9 bases, with 15 bases separating them. The CDR3 DNA follows: TGTGCCAGCAGTTTCTCTACGTTGGGGACTGAGCAGTTCTTC. This gives the protein CASSFSTLGTEQFF.

This clonotype was detected a few times. This chain uses TRBV5-1 with TRBJ2-4; TRBD1 agrees at 7 bases. CDR1 is SGHRS, CDR2 YFSETQ, per germline. The CDR3 contains 14 residues. Unmatched junction bases numbered 5, after V lost 0 bases and J lost 8 bases. The CDR3 coding sequence is TGCGCCAGCAGCTTGGGACAGGGTGAAGACATTCAGTACTTC. Protein product: CASSLGQGEDIQYF.

As regards this clonotype: Just one base apart from a much larger clone, this may be a read error. V usage is TRBV6-5 and J usage is TRBJ1-5; TRBD1 is a possible D gene (5 bases). This CDR3 comprises 15 residues. The V end lost 1 base, the J end lost 4 bases, and 11 bases lay between the germline ends. The germline CDR1 and CDR2 sequences are MNHEY and SVGAGI. CDR3 nucleotides: TGTGCCAGCAGTTACTTCGTAGGGGCGAATCAGCCCCAGCATTTT. It encodes CASSYFVGANQPQHF.

The V gene is TRBV12-3 or TRBV12-4, the J gene TRBJ2-7; the D gene is possibly TRBD1 (6 bases). V dropped 5 bases and J dropped 3 bases, with 17 bases sitting between them. The CDR3 consists of 15 residues. CDR3 sequence (DNA): TGTGCCAGCAGTCGGGGCCGGACAGCCAACTACGAGCAGTACTTC. Its protein product is CASSRGRTANYEQYF.

This clonotype appeared many times. V gene TRBV29-1 combines with J gene TRBJ2-7; D call uncertain. Trimming left V 8 bases short and J 3 bases short, with 5 bases between. Germline values: CDR1 SQVTM, CDR2 ANQGSEA. The CDR3 totals 9 residues. This chain's CDR3 is CSPNYEQYF. DNA of the CDR3: TGCAGCCCCAACTACGAGCAGTACTTC.

The chain employs TRBV20-1 and TRBJ2-5; perhaps TRBD1 as D (8 bases). V gave up 0 bases and J gave up 5 bases, with 13 bases separating them. This CDR3 comprises 14 residues. Germline V gene lookup returns CDR1 DFQATT and CDR2 SNEGSKA (reference sequence). Here the CDR3 reads CSARDRGREETQYF. The CDR3 nucleotides read TGCAGTGCTAGAGACAGGGGGCGGGAGGAGACCCAGTACTTC.

There are many counts of this clonotype. The chain combines TRBV5-1 with TRBJ1-2; a possible D gene is TRBD1 (6 bases). Per germline, CDR1 SGHRS and CDR2 YFSETQ. This CDR3 contains 13 residues. Trimming removed 4 bases at V and 4 bases at J, with 11 bases between. The CDR3 protein is CASSPGTSYGYTF. DNA for the CDR3: TGCGCCAGCAGCCCGGGGACAAGCTATGGCTACACCTTC.

This clonotype was seen at least ten times. V is TRBV5-1 and J is TRBJ2-7, with TRBD1 matching 10 bases. CDR3 length: 17 residues. V lost 3 bases and J lost 6; bases outside the gene matches: 15. The germline V gene has CDR1 SGHRS and CDR2 YFSETQ. The CDR3 is CASSSTPGQGGIGEQYF. The CDR3 nucleotides read TGCGCCAGCAGCTCGACGCCTGGACAGGGGGGGATCGGCGAGCAGTACTTC.

This clonotype appeared many times. The chain is built from TRBV20-1 and TRBJ2-7; no reliable D call. Germline lookup yields CDR1 DFQATT and CDR2 SNEGSKA (reference sequence). The CDR3 is 11 amino acids. The ends were cut back, 5 bases at V and 4 bases at J, with 9 bases in the middle. The CDR3 is CSASRVYEQYF. The CDR3 nucleotides read TGCAGTGCTTCTCGGGTTTACGAGCAGTACTTC.

Here the CDR3 reads CASSFAPFRTGEKLFF. In DNA form, the CDR3 reads TGTGCCAGCAGCTTCGCCCCTTTTCGGACGGGAGAAAAACTGTTTTTT. V gene TRBV5-4 combines with J gene TRBJ1-4; D is uncertain. The V gene's germline CDR1 is SGHNT and CDR2 YYREEE (reference sequence). This CDR3 spans 16 amino acids. V was trimmed by 2 bases and J by 8 bases, leaving 19 bases between them.

The chain links TRBV11-2 to TRBJ1-3; TRBD1 matches at 8 bases. The V gene end was trimmed by 5 bases and the J gene end by 0 bases; junction bases not matched to a gene: 6. The CDR3 is made up of 16 amino acids. The germline gives CDR1 SGHAT, CDR2 FQNNGV. CDR3 nucleotides: TGTGCCAGCAGCCCAGGGGACAGGCGCTCTGGAAACACCATATATTTT. Its protein is CASSPGDRRSGNTIYF.

The DNA for the CDR3 is TGTGCCAGCAGCCTACAGGGTACTAAGGGTAATCAGCCCCAGCATTTT. Protein: CASSLQGTKGNQPQHF. The chain recombines TRBV7-2 with TRBJ1-5, with TRBD1 as a possible D gene (6 bases). The CDR3 covers 16 residues. The germline V gene has CDR1 SGHTA and CDR2 FQGNSA. Trimming cost V 5 bases and J 4 bases, with 18 bases left between them. The full variable domain, rest sourced from reference TRBV7-2 and TRBJ1-5, is GAGVSQSPSNKVTEKGKDVELRCDPISGHTALYWYRQSLGQGLEFLIYFQGNSAPDKSGLPSDRFSAERTGGSVSTLTIQRTQQEDSAVYLCASSLQGTKGNQPQHFGDGTRLSIL.

This clonotype was seen ten or more times. The chain joins TRBV6-5 to TRBJ2-7; 13 bases line up with TRBD2. V lost 6 bases to trimming and J lost 3 bases; unmatched junction nucleotides: 8. Germline values: CDR1 MNHEY, CDR2 SVGAGI. The CDR3 spans 16 residues. The chain's CDR3 is CASRSRLAGGFYEQYF. The CDR3 coding sequence is TGTGCCAGCAGGTCGCGACTAGCGGGGGGTTTCTACGAGCAGTACTTC.

The chain links TRBV7-9 to TRBJ2-7; TRBD2 might be the D (5 bases). The V end lost 5 bases, the J end lost 2 bases, and 22 bases lay between the germline ends. Germline-derived CDR1 and CDR2 are SEHNR and FQNEAQ (reference sequence). The CDR3 totals 17 residues. Here the CDR3 reads CASSPFLDPSHPYEQYF. The DNA of the CDR3 is TGTGCCAGCAGCCCTTTTTTAGACCCTAGCCACCCCTACGAGCAGTACTTC.

This chain uses TRBV11-3 with TRBJ1-2; D unclear. The length of the CDR3 is 13 residues. V lost 4 bases, J lost 4 bases, and 10 bases lay in between. The germline gives CDR1 SGHNT, CDR2 YENEEA. The chain's CDR3 is CASSSGRSYGYTF. The CDR3 DNA follows: TGTGCCAGCAGCTCCGGCAGGTCCTATGGCTACACCTTC. The full variable domain, with the rest looked up from reference TRBV11-3 and TRBJ1-2, is EAGVVQSPRYKIIEKKQPVAFWCNPISGHNTLYWYLQNLGQGPELLIRYENEEAVDDSQLPKDRFSAERLKGVDSTLKIQPAELGDSAVYLCASSSGRSYGYTFGSGTRLTVV.

The chain joins TRBV12-3 or TRBV12-4 to TRBJ2-3; 13 bases line up with TRBD2. This CDR3 comprises 15 residues. V gave up 1 base and J gave up 5 bases; unmatched junction bases: 0. The CDR3 region is CASSLGTSGGDTQYF. The DNA of the CDR3 is TGTGCCAGCAGTTTAGGGACTAGCGGGGGAGATACGCAGTATTTT.

Ten or more counts support this clonotype. The gene calls are TRBV6-5 and TRBJ1-5; 7 bases align to TRBD1. The CDR3 sequence is 15 residues long. Germline lookup yields CDR1 MNHEY and CDR2 SVGAGI. With 8 bases clipped from V and 1 base from J, the junction kept 8 bases outside the gene matches. CDR3 region: CASQMGTASNQPQHF. The CDR3 DNA follows: TGTGCCAGCCAAATGGGGACAGCCAGCAATCAGCCCCAGCATTTT.

The chain couples TRBV20-1 to TRBJ1-2, with no clear D. Per germline, CDR1 DFQATT and CDR2 SNEGSKA (reference sequence). V lost 0 bases, J lost 8 bases, and 10 bases lay in between. The CDR3 is 12 amino acids. CDR3 in amino acids: CSAREASVGYTF. The CDR3 nucleotides are TGCAGTGCTAGAGAAGCCTCGGTCGGCTACACCTTC.

V is TRBV20-1 and J is TRBJ1-1, with D possibly being TRBD1 (5 bases). V was trimmed by 3 bases and J by 0 bases, leaving 20 bases between them. The CDR3 totals 17 residues. CDR1 and CDR2 from the germline V gene are DFQATT and SNEGSKA (reference sequence). For the CDR3, the DNA is TGCAGTGCTAGTCATGGGACGGGCAAAGGAATGAACACTGAAGCTTTCTTT. Translation: CSASHGTGKGMNTEAFF.

This clonotype was recorded at least ten times. This sequence joins TRBV7-2 and TRBJ2-1; possibly TRBD1 for D (6 bases). CDR3 length: 16 amino acids. V lost 9 bases to trimming and J lost 4 bases, with 22 bases between them. Germline CDR1 SGHTA, CDR2 FQGNSA. For the CDR3, the DNA is TGTGCCAGTAGCGTCTTCCAGGGGATTCAATACAATGAGCAGTTCTTC. Translated: CASSVFQGIQYNEQFF.

This clonotype was seen a few times. The gene calls are TRBV5-1 and TRBJ2-3, with 13 bases identical to TRBD2. This CDR3 has 16 amino acids. Germline loops: CDR1 SGHRS, CDR2 YFSETQ. With V trimmed by 4 bases and J by 1 base, 3 bases remained unmatched. The CDR3 loop is CASSAGTSGGTDTQYF. The CDR3 DNA follows: TGCGCCAGCAGCGCAGGGACTAGCGGGGGCACAGATACGCAGTATTTT. Variable domain in full (rest from reference TRBV5-1 and TRBJ2-3): KAGVTQTPRYLIKTRGQQVTLSCSPISGHRSVSWYQQTPGQGLQFLFEYFSETQRNKGNFPGRFSGRQFSNSRSEMNVSTLELGDSALYLCASSAGTSGGTDTQYFGPGTRLTVL.

The V call is TRBV4-1, the J call TRBJ2-4; TRBD1 agrees at 8 bases. The CDR3 sequence is 18 residues long. Trimming cost V 0 bases and J 1 base; bases outside gene matches: 8. Germline CDR1 MGHRA, CDR2 YSYEKL. The CDR3 loop is CASSQDSSRQGAKNIQYF. The CDR3 region has the DNA TGCGCCAGCAGCCAAGATTCATCGCGACAGGGGGCCAAAAACATTCAGTACTTC.

The rearrangement joins TRBV19 to TRBJ1-5; D is uncertain. CDR3 size: 12 residues. Germline V CDR1 and CDR2: LNHDA, SQIVND (reference sequence). V shed 4 bases and J shed 6 bases, with 7 bases lying between them. The CDR3 here is CASSKEAQPQHF. The CDR3 region has the DNA TGTGCCAGTAGTAAGGAGGCTCAGCCCCAGCATTTT.